This T cell receptor beta chain was profiled in a study of cytomegalovirus exposure and HLA in healthy donors. Broader study findings: Researchers reportedly found TCR beta sequences accurately predicted most subjects' HLA-A and HLA-B alleles. In an earlier analysis, productive rearrangement rates for most beta V segments clustered near 87% or 30%.

Primers: 60 Vbeta forward and 13 Jbeta reverse. Repertoires were generated with immunoSEQ multiplex PCR, while TCRdb's copy carries only in-frame clones and drops some. Seen here are 210,000 or so clones, 75% to 90% observed once, and the top ten hold roughly 0.7%. Worth noting for this clone: What it recognizes is unknown.

This TCR was recovered from a boy aged 2 to 9 in good health and CMV-seronegative. Specimen: PBMCs.

The CDR3 DNA reads TGTGCCAGTAAGGACCCAGGGGGAGACTCTGGGGCCAACGTCCTGACTTTC. This sequence encodes CASKDPGGDSGANVLTF. V usage is TRBV19 and J usage is TRBJ2-6; 7 nucleotides match TRBD1. The CDR3 runs 17 residues. V lost 7 bases to trimming and J lost 0 bases; unmatched junction nucleotides: 9. The germline CDR1 and CDR2 sequences are LNHDA and SQIVND (reference sequence). Full variable domain (missing parts from reference TRBV19 and TRBJ2-6): DGGITQSPKYLFRKEGQNVTLSCEQNLNHDAMYWYRQDPGQGLRLIYYSQIVNDFQKGDIAEGYSVSREKKESFPLTVTSAQKNPTAFYLCASKDPGGDSGANVLTFGAGSRLTVL.